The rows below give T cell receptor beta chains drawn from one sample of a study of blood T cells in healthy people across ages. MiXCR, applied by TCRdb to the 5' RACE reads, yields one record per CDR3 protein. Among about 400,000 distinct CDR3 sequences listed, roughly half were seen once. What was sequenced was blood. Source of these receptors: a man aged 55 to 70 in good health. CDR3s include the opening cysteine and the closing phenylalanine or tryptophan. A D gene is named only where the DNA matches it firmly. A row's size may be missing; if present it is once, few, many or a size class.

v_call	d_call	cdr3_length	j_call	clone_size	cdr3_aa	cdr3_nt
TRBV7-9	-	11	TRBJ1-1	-	CASSLWAEAFF	TGTGCCAGCAGCCTGTGGGCTGAAGCTTTCTTT
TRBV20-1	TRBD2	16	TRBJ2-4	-	CSAREASGGPKNIQYF	TGCAGTGCTAGGGAAGCTAGCGGGGGGCCCAAAAACATTCAGTACTTC
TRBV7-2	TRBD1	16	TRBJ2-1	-	CASSFQGTGNRETQFF	TGTGCCAGCAGTTTCCAAGGGACAGGGAACCGAGAGACCCAGTTCTTC
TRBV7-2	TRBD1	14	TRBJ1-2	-	CASSLSRGEYGYTF	TGTGCCAGCAGCTTATCCAGGGGGGAATATGGCTACACCTTC
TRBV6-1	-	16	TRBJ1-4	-	CASSGREATRGEKLFF	TGTGCCAGCAGTGGGAGAGAGGCAACCCGGGGTGAAAAACTGTTTTTT
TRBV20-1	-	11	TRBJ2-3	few	CSARTEATQYF	TGCAGTGCTAGAACTGAGGCTACGCAGTATTTT
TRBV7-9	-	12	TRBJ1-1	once	CASSLRDGEAFF	TGTGCCAGCAGCTTACGGGACGGTGAAGCTTTCTTT
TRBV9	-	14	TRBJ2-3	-	CASSAAVGSDTQYF	TGTGCCAGCAGCGCTGCAGTGGGGTCAGATACGCAGTATTTT
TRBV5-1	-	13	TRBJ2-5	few	CASSFAGYETQYF	TGCGCCAGCAGTTTCGCGGGATATGAGACCCAGTACTTC
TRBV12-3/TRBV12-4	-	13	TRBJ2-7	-	CASSVTRDSEQYF	TGTGCCAGCAGTGTAACGCGGGACTCTGAGCAGTACTTC
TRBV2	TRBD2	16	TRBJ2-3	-	CASRELGGGSADTQYF	TGTGCCAGCAGGGAGCTTGGGGGAGGGTCAGCAGATACGCAGTATTTT
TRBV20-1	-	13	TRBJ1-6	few	CSAALGVGSPLHF	TGCAGTGCTGCCCTAGGGGTGGGGTCACCCCTCCACTTT
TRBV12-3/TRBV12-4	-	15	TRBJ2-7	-	CASSLEDRTDYEQYF	TGTGCCAGCAGTTTAGAAGACAGGACAGATTACGAGCAGTACTTC
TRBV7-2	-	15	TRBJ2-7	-	CASSSSPLAAIEQYF	-
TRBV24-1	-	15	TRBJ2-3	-	CATSPDRPITDTQYF	TGTGCCACCAGTCCTGACAGGCCTATCACAGATACGCAGTATTTT
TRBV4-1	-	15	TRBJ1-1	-	CASSQEGHPNTEAFF	TGCGCCAGCAGCCAAGAAGGACATCCGAACACTGAAGCTTTCTTT
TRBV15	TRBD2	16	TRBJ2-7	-	CATSSGPSGSCNEQYF	TGTGCCACCAGCAGTGGGCCTAGCGGCTCCTGCAATGAGCAGTACTTC
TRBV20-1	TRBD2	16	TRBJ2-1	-	CSASFGGSGRGNEQFF	TGCAGTGCTAGTTTTGGTGGTAGCGGGAGGGGGAATGAGCAGTTCTTC
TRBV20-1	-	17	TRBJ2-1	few	CSARDPFGRGAYNEQFF	TGCAGTGCTAGAGACCCCTTTGGGAGAGGGGCTTACAATGAGCAGTTCTTC
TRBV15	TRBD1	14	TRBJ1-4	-	CATSAGTGGFSLFF	TGTGCCACCAGCGCGGGGACAGGGGGCTTCAGTCTGTTTTTT
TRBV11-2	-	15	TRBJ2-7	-	CASSSSTGFSYEQYF	TGTGCCAGCAGCTCATCGACAGGTTTTTCCTACGAGCAGTACTTC
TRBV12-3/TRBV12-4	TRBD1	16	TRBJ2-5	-	CASSWPRQGRRETQYF	TGTGCCAGCAGTTGGCCACGACAGGGTCGTCGGGAGACCCAGTACTTC
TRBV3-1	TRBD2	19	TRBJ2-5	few	CASSQDPRRGPSGQETQYF	TGTGCCAGCAGCCAAGACCCACGCCGGGGGCCTAGCGGGCAAGAGACCCAGTACTTC
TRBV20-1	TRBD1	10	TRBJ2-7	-	CSAPGGEQYF	TGCAGTGCTCCAGGGGGCGAGCAGTACTTC
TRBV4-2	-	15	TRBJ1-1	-	CASTSTRGANTEAFF	TGTGCCAGCACCTCAACCCGAGGGGCGAACACTGAAGCTTTCTTT
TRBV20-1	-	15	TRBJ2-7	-	CSARDLGGGSYEQYF	TGCAGTGCTAGAGATCTAGGGGGAGGCTCCTACGAGCAGTACTTC
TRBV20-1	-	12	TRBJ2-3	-	CSASDSTDTQYF	TGCAGTGCTAGCGACTCCACAGATACGCAGTATTTT
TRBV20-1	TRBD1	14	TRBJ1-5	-	CSVSEGQGYQPQHF	TGCAGTGTCTCTGAGGGACAGGGATACCAGCCCCAGCATTTT
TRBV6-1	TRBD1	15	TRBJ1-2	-	CASSEVPRTGGGYTF	TGTGCCAGCAGTGAGGTCCCCCGGACAGGGGGTGGCTACACCTTC
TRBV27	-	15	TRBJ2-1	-	CASRPRGETYNEQFF	TGTGCCAGCAGACCACGGGGCGAAACCTACAATGAGCAGTTCTTC
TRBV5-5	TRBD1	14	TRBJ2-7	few	CASSIRQGSNEQYF	TGTGCCAGCAGCATCAGACAGGGGTCCAACGAGCAGTACTTC
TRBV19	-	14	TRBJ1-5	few	CASSPQGRDQPQHF	TGTGCCAGTAGTCCTCAGGGGCGGGATCAGCCCCAGCATTTT
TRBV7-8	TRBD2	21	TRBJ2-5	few	CASSLAPLGLAGGPIQETQYF	TGTGCCAGCAGCTTAGCCCCATTGGGACTAGCGGGGGGGCCTATCCAAGAGACCCAGTACTTC
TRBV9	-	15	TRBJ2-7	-	CASSVGGASPYEQYF	TGTGCCAGCAGCGTAGGGGGTGCTTCTCCCTACGAGCAGTACTTC
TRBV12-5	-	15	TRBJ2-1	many	CASGHVDGENNEQFF	TGTGCTAGTGGCCATGTAGACGGAGAAAACAATGAGCAGTTCTTC
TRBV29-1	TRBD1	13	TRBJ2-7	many	CSVEGQGEYEQYF	TGCAGCGTTGAGGGGCAGGGGGAATACGAGCAGTACTTC
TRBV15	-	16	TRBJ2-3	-	CATSRGNAGFTDTQYF	TGTGCCACCAGCAGAGGAAATGCGGGATTCACAGATACGCAGTATTTT
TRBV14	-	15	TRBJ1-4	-	CASSHRTAFNEKLFF	TGTGCCAGCAGCCATCGGACAGCCTTCAATGAAAAACTGTTTTTT
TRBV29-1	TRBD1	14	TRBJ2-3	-	CSGMTGGSTDTQYF	TGCAGCGGGATGACAGGGGGCAGCACAGATACGCAGTATTTT
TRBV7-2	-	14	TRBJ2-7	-	CASSQREPPYEQYF	TGTGCCAGCAGCCAACGGGAGCCCCCCTACGAGCAGTACTTC
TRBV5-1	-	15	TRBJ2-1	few	CASSLDGPAYNEQFF	TGCGCCAGCAGCTTGGATGGCCCAGCCTACAATGAGCAGTTCTTC
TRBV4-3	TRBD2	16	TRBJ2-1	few	CASSQGITSGSNEQFF	TGCGCCAGCAGCCAAGGGATAACTAGCGGGAGTAATGAGCAGTTCTTC
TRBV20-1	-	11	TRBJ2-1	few	CSVTKRDEQFF	TGCAGTGTGACAAAAAGGGATGAGCAGTTCTTC
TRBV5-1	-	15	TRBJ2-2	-	CASSFRALNTGELFF	TGCGCCAGCAGCTTCAGAGCCCTCAACACCGGGGAGCTGTTTTTT
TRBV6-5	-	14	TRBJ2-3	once	CASSFQQSTDTQYF	TGTGCCAGCAGTTTTCAACAGAGCACAGATACGCAGTATTTT
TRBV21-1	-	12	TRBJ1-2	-	CASSKLIYGYTF	TGTGCCAGCAGCAAATTAATTTATGGCTACACCTTC
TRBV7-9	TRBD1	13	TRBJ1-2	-	CASSSGQGLGYTF	TGTGCCAGCAGTTCGGGACAGGGTCTTGGCTACACCTTC
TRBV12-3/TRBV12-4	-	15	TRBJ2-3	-	CASSLGRGGGDTQYF	TGTGCCAGCAGTTTGGGCAGGGGGGGAGGAGATACGCAGTATTTT
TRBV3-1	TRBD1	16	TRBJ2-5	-	CASSDGTGGLWETQYF	TGTGCCAGCAGCGATGGGACAGGGGGGCTCTGGGAGACCCAGTACTTC
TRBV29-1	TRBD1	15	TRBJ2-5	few	CSVESETGVQETQYF	TGCAGCGTTGAATCTGAGACAGGGGTTCAAGAGACCCAGTACTTC
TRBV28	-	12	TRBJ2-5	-	CASSPDLGTQYF	TGTGCCAGCAGTCCTGACCTCGGGACCCAGTACTTC
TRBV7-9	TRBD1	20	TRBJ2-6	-	CASSLEVGTGSGSGANVLTF	TGTGCCAGCAGCTTAGAGGTTGGGACAGGGTCGGGCTCTGGGGCCAACGTCCTGACTTTC
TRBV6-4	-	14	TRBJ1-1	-	CASRAGQRNTEAFF	TGTGCCAGCAGGGCCGGACAGCGAAACACTGAAGCTTTCTTT
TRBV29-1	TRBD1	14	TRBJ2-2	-	CSVEGQGAGGELFF	TGCAGCGTTGAAGGGCAGGGGGCTGGCGGGGAGCTGTTTTTT